Listed below are T cell receptor beta chains from one sample, sequenced in a study of cytomegalovirus exposure and HLA in healthy donors. Measured with immunoSEQ multiplex PCR; TCRdb has only the in-frame clones, and not every one. The repertoire consists of about 140,000 clones, with about 80% occurring once and the leading ten covering 1.2% to 1.5%. The sequenced material came from PBMCs. The receptors here all came from a man aged 25 to 40 in good health and CMV-seropositive. CDR3s include the opening cysteine and the closing phenylalanine or tryptophan. The D gene is left open where the match is weak. Where a row states a size, it is once, few, many or the class of an expanded clone; other rows omit it.

v_call,d_call,j_call,clone_size,cdr3_nt,cdr3_aa
TRBV7-6,NA,TRBJ2-2,once,TGTGCCAGCAGCTTAGAGGGGCTAGGGAACACCGGGGAGCTGTTTTTT,CASSLEGLGNTGELFF
TRBV18,TRBD1,TRBJ2-1,NA,TGTGCCAGCTCACCATATTCCGGGACAGTAGGCCCAAGTGAGCAGTTCTTC,CASSPYSGTVGPSEQFF
TRBV28,TRBD1,TRBJ1-5,few,TGTGCCAGCAGTTCCCCAGGACAGGGGACTCAGCCCCAGCATTTT,CASSSPGQGTQPQHF
TRBV11-2,TRBD1,TRBJ1-1,NA,TGTGCCAGCACATTGGACAGGGGGACTGAAGCTTTCTTT,CASTLDRGTEAFF
TRBV6-4,TRBD2,TRBJ2-2,NA,TGTGCCAGCAGTGAAGTAGCGGGAGAGGCCGGGGAGCTGTTTTTT,CASSEVAGEAGELFF
TRBV21-1,NA,TRBJ1-5,NA,TGTGCCAGCAGCAAAGATAATTGCTATAGCAATCAGCCCCAGCATTTT,CASSKDNCYSNQPQHF
TRBV27,NA,TRBJ2-7,once,TGTGCCAGCAGTAACGGACAGTTAAGCTCCTACGAGCAGTACTTC,CASSNGQLSSYEQYF
TRBV7-9,NA,TRBJ1-3,NA,TGTGCCAGCAGCTTCGCCCGGGACAAGACCATATATTTT,CASSFARDKTIYF
TRBV6-5,TRBD2,TRBJ2-1,NA,TGTGCCAGCAGTTACGGGGCACCGGGACTAGCCCATGAGCAGTTCTTC,CASSYGAPGLAHEQFF
TRBV11-1,TRBD2,TRBJ2-7,NA,TGTGCCAGCAGCCTGCTTGCGGGAGGGGCCTACGAGCAGTACTTC,CASSLLAGGAYEQYF
TRBV6-6,TRBD1,TRBJ2-7,NA,TGTGCCAGCAGTTACGGGACAGGGATTTACGAGCAGTACTTC,CASSYGTGIYEQYF
TRBV4-1,TRBD2,TRBJ2-1,NA,TGCGCCAGCAGCCAAGTGGGCCTTGGGACTAGTTACAATGAGCAGTTCTTC,CASSQVGLGTSYNEQFF
TRBV7-9,TRBD1,TRBJ2-1,NA,TGTGCCAGCAGCCTATATCAGGGGGCGAATGAGCAGTTCTTC,CASSLYQGANEQFF
TRBV2,NA,TRBJ2-5,NA,TGTGCCAGCAGTGAACGGGAGACCCAGTACTTC,CASSERETQYF
TRBV28,TRBD1,TRBJ2-7,NA,TGTGCCAGCAGTTCGTTACAGGGGGCTAGCTCCTACGAGCAGTACTTC,CASSSLQGASSYEQYF
TRBV28,NA,TRBJ2-2,NA,TGTGCCAGCATACAGGGATCGAACACCGGGGAGCTGTTTTTT,CASIQGSNTGELFF
TRBV4-2,NA,TRBJ1-5,NA,TGTGCCAGCAGCCAAGCTTCCCAGGGTCAGTCCCAGCCCCAGCATTTT,CASSQASQGQSQPQHF
TRBV2,NA,TRBJ1-2,NA,TGTGCCACGACGGAGGGAAACTATGGCTACACCTTC,CATTEGNYGYTF
TRBV19,NA,TRBJ2-1,NA,TGTGCCAGTAAAGAGGGAATTAATGAGCAGTTCTTC,CASKEGINEQFF
TRBV7-9,NA,TRBJ1-1,NA,TGTGCCAGCAGCTTAGCGTCAGGGGCAGAAGCTTTCTTT,CASSLASGAEAFF
TRBV5-1,TRBD2,TRBJ2-1,few,TGCGCCAGCAGCTTGGCCCCGGGAGGACTCTACAATGAGCAGTTCTTC,CASSLAPGGLYNEQFF
TRBV2,NA,TRBJ2-2,NA,TGTGCCAGCAGACCCCGGGAGAACACCGGGGAGCTGTTTTTT,CASRPRENTGELFF
TRBV7-9,TRBD2,TRBJ2-1,once,TGTGCCAGCAGCCTTGCGACCGGGACTAGCGGGCCGCAGTTCTTC,CASSLATGTSGPQFF
TRBV27,NA,TRBJ1-2,NA,TGTGCCAGCAGTTTACTTCCTTCGGACTCCGGGGTATCGTTTGGCTACACCTTC,CASSLLPSDSGVSFGYTF